This T cell receptor beta chain appears in the sequencing data of a study of shared clonotypes between healthy human individuals. The length of the CDR3 is 15 residues. The germline V gene has CDR1 SGHNT and CDR2 YYREEE (reference sequence). V was trimmed by 2 bases and J by 0 bases, leaving 9 bases between them. This clone was counted at least ten times. Original processing methods: Because ImmunoSEQ provided only junction sequences with no quality scores, the filtering differed. Repertoires were generated with immunoSEQ multiplex PCR, while TCRdb's copy carries only in-frame clones and drops some. V and J calls plus clone size are reproduced from that table; the DNA served to infer D and trimming. The sample shows around 990,000 clones, roughly 80% of them seen only once.

The chain combines TRBV5-4 with TRBJ2-1, with D unresolved. This clonotype was sampled from a young man in good health. Some clones in this sample may be carry-over from other donors' samples. The sequencing input was memory CD4+ T cells from PBMCs. Documented subset: CD45RA-negative fraction. The CDR3 sequence is CASSLRGSSYNEQFF. The CDR3 DNA follows: TGTGCCAGCAGCTTACGCGGAAGCTCCTACAATGAGCAGTTCTTC.